This T cell receptor beta chain appears in the sequencing data of a study of PD-L1 blockade in urothelial cancer. Time point in this sample: pretreatment peripheral blood. Each patient presented with locally advanced or metastatic urothelial carcinoma. Repertoires were generated with immunoSEQ multiplex PCR, while TCRdb's copy carries only in-frame clones and drops some. The sample holds roughly 130,000 clones, around 84% seen once. V was pared by 1 base and J by 5 bases, with 6 bases between. Germline values: CDR1 MGHRA, CDR2 YSYEKL. The CDR3 extends over 13 amino acids. The sample in question was PBMCs, obtained around atezolizumab (anti-PD-L1) treatment. This sequence joins TRBV4-1 and TRBJ2-1; weak D call: TRBD2 (6 bases). The origin of this receptor is a man in his forties or fifties with urothelial cancer. CDR3 region: CASSQAGDNEQFF. The CDR3 DNA reads TGCGCCAGCAGCCAAGCGGGGGACAATGAGCAGTTCTTC.